These T cell receptor beta chains were read from a single sample in a study of shared T cell receptors in the human thymus. Assay used: immunoSEQ multiplex PCR; TCRdb lists only in-frame clones, some missing. This table has 450,000 to 650,000 clones, 75% to 85% appearing once. The sample was also linked to a second study, of human thymus T cells.

The specimen was thymocytes. Receptor source: a boy younger than two with a congenital heart defect. CDR3s include the opening cysteine and the closing phenylalanine or tryptophan. D genes are given only for firm matches. Size tells how often a clone was seen (once, few, many) or the class of an expanded clone, and some rows leave it out.

J: TRBJ1-1
V: TRBV30
D: TRBD1
size: NA
CDR3: CAWGRGPTEAFF
DNA: TGTGCCTGGGGCAGGGGGCCCACTGAAGCTTTCTTT

J: TRBJ1-1
V: TRBV9
D: NA
size: NA
CDR3: CASSVEPGWDTEAFF
DNA: TGTGCCAGCAGCGTAGAACCGGGGTGGGACACTGAAGCTTTCTTT

J: TRBJ2-1
V: TRBV7-2
D: TRBD2
size: NA
CDR3: CASSPGGLASNEQFF
DNA: TGTGCCAGCAGCCCAGGGGGACTAGCAAGCAATGAGCAGTTCTTC

J: TRBJ2-5
V: TRBV6-4
D: TRBD2
size: NA
CDR3: CASSEPAGVGETQYF
DNA: TGTGCCAGCAGTGAGCCAGCGGGGGTGGGAGAGACCCAGTACTTC

J: TRBJ1-1
V: TRBV7-2
D: TRBD1
size: NA
CDR3: CASSRTGSEAFF
DNA: TGTGCCAGCAGCCGGACAGGTTCTGAAGCTTTCTTT

J: TRBJ1-5
V: TRBV19
D: TRBD1
size: NA
CDR3: CASSMGVGQGPDNQPQHF
DNA: TGTGCCAGTAGTATGGGGGTGGGACAGGGGCCGGACAATCAGCCCCAGCATTTT

J: TRBJ2-3
V: TRBV6-1
D: TRBD2
size: NA
CDR3: CASSEPKTKAGVCTDTQYF
DNA: TGTGCCAGCAGTGAACCCAAAACCAAAGCGGGAGTTTGCACAGATACGCAGTATTTT

J: TRBJ2-7
V: TRBV5-1
D: NA
size: NA
CDR3: CASSCGTGDYEQYF
DNA: TGCGCCAGCTCCTGCGGGACGGGGGACTACGAGCAGTACTTC

J: TRBJ2-7
V: TRBV6-1
D: NA
size: NA
CDR3: CASTYGQRGPEQYF
DNA: TGTGCCAGCACCTACGGACAGAGGGGACCCGAGCAGTACTTC

J: TRBJ1-1
V: TRBV5-6
D: NA
size: NA
CDR3: CASSLGVPMNTEAFF
DNA: TGTGCCAGCAGCTTAGGAGTGCCTATGAACACTGAAGCTTTCTTT

J: TRBJ2-3
V: TRBV7-6
D: NA
size: NA
CDR3: CASSLGQSTDTQYF
DNA: TGTGCCAGCAGCTTAGGACAGAGCACAGATACGCAGTATTTT

J: TRBJ2-2
V: TRBV9
D: TRBD1
size: NA
CDR3: CASSARQGAGTGELFF
DNA: TGTGCCAGCAGCGCCCGCCAGGGGGCCGGCACCGGGGAGCTGTTTTTT

J: TRBJ2-1
V: TRBV4-2
D: TRBD2
size: NA
CDR3: CASSQDGTSGRSGYNEQFF
DNA: TGTGCCAGCAGCCAAGATGGGACTAGCGGGAGAAGTGGCTACAATGAGCAGTTCTTC

J: TRBJ1-5
V: TRBV27
D: TRBD1
size: once
CDR3: CASSSRTGDQPQHF
DNA: TGTGCCAGCAGTTCCCGAACAGGGGATCAGCCCCAGCATTTT

J: TRBJ2-1
V: TRBV28
D: NA
size: NA
CDR3: CASSSGTVEGYNEQFF
DNA: TGTGCCAGCAGTTCTGGGACTGTGGAGGGGTACAATGAGCAGTTCTTC

J: TRBJ2-7
V: TRBV6-1
D: TRBD2
size: NA
CDR3: CASSVKGVTSPDEQYF
DNA: TGTGCCAGCAGTGTCAAAGGGGTGACTAGCCCGGACGAGCAGTACTTC

J: TRBJ2-7
V: TRBV19
D: TRBD2
size: NA
CDR3: CASSIEGLAGTYEQYF
DNA: TGTGCCAGTAGTATAGAGGGGCTAGCGGGGACCTACGAGCAGTACTTC

J: TRBJ2-3
V: TRBV4-2
D: NA
size: NA
CDR3: CASSPGEWADTQYF
DNA: TGTGCCAGCAGCCCAGGTGAATGGGCAGATACGCAGTATTTT

J: TRBJ2-7
V: TRBV6-5
D: NA
size: NA
CDR3: CASSEGRGKSYEQYF
DNA: TGTGCCAGCAGCGAGGGACGGGGGAAATCCTACGAGCAGTACTTC

J: TRBJ1-2
V: TRBV5-6
D: TRBD1
size: NA
CDR3: CASSLGRGLFYGYTF
DNA: TGTGCCAGCAGCTTGGGTAGGGGGCTCTTTTATGGCTACACCTTC

J: TRBJ2-7
V: TRBV7-6
D: NA
size: NA
CDR3: CASSSDPSGGWVHEQYF
DNA: TGTGCCAGCAGCTCCGACCCTTCTGGCGGGTGGGTCCACGAGCAGTACTTC

J: TRBJ2-2
V: TRBV6-5
D: TRBD1
size: NA
CDR3: CASKVGQGEAGELFF
DNA: TGTGCCAGCAAAGTTGGACAGGGGGAGGCCGGGGAGCTGTTTTTT

J: TRBJ2-7
V: TRBV11-1
D: TRBD1
size: NA
CDR3: CASSLAAGGHEQYF
DNA: TGTGCCAGCAGCTTAGCGGCAGGGGGCCACGAGCAGTACTTC

J: TRBJ2-2
V: TRBV19
D: NA
size: NA
CDR3: CASSPPTGNTGELFF
DNA: TGTGCCAGTAGTCCCCCGACGGGGAACACCGGGGAGCTGTTTTTT

J: TRBJ2-7
V: TRBV9
D: TRBD1
size: NA
CDR3: CASSVRGSPYEQYF
DNA: TGTGCCAGCAGCGTCAGGGGGTCCCCCTACGAGCAGTACTTC

J: TRBJ2-1
V: TRBV27
D: TRBD2
size: NA
CDR3: CASIGRTSGNNEQFF
DNA: TGTGCCAGCATCGGAAGAACTAGCGGGAACAATGAGCAGTTCTTC

J: TRBJ2-3
V: TRBV5-6
D: TRBD1
size: few
CDR3: CASRPQPGQGSTDTQYF
DNA: TGTGCCAGCAGACCACAACCGGGACAGGGGAGCACAGATACGCAGTATTTT

J: TRBJ2-7
V: TRBV18
D: TRBD2
size: NA
CDR3: CASSPLGRAGDEQYF
DNA: TGTGCCAGCTCACCACTGGGGCGGGCGGGGGACGAGCAGTACTTC

J: TRBJ2-7
V: TRBV9
D: NA
size: NA
CDR3: CASSVNRQYF
DNA: TGTGCCAGCAGCGTGAATAGGCAGTACTTC

J: TRBJ1-2
V: TRBV6-4
D: NA
size: NA
CDR3: CASSEEPGPNYGYTF
DNA: TGTGCCAGCAGTGAAGAGCCAGGCCCTAACTATGGCTACACCTTC

J: TRBJ2-3
V: TRBV5-1
D: TRBD2
size: NA
CDR3: CASSGTSGRSDTQYF
DNA: TGCGCCAGCAGCGGGACTAGCGGGAGGTCAGATACGCAGTATTTT

J: TRBJ1-1
V: TRBV28
D: TRBD1
size: NA
CDR3: CASSRQGENTEAFF
DNA: TGTGCCAGCAGTCGACAGGGAGAGAACACTGAAGCTTTCTTT

J: TRBJ1-2
V: TRBV30
D: NA
size: NA
CDR3: CAWSPGKANGYTF
DNA: TGTGCCTGGAGTCCAGGGAAAGCGAATGGCTACACCTTC

J: TRBJ2-7
V: TRBV11-2
D: NA
size: few
CDR3: CASSPTGASAYEQYF
DNA: TGTGCCAGCAGCCCAACTGGGGCTAGCGCCTACGAGCAGTACTTC

J: TRBJ2-7
V: TRBV29-1
D: NA
size: NA
CDR3: CSVEGRGDSYEQYF
DNA: TGCAGCGTTGAAGGCAGGGGGGACTCGTACGAGCAGTACTTC

J: TRBJ2-5
V: TRBV29-1
D: NA
size: NA
CDR3: CSVRYRVVGRETQYF
DNA: TGCAGCGTGAGATATCGGGTGGTAGGGAGGGAGACCCAGTACTTC

J: TRBJ1-4
V: TRBV2
D: TRBD1
size: few
CDR3: CASSTAPPDRALNEKLFF
DNA: TGTGCCAGCAGTACCGCCCCCCCCGACAGGGCCCTCAATGAAAAACTGTTTTTT

J: TRBJ2-5
V: TRBV4-2
D: TRBD2
size: NA
CDR3: CASSQEREWPGETQYF
DNA: TGTGCCAGCAGCCAAGAGCGGGAGTGGCCCGGGGAGACCCAGTACTTC

J: TRBJ2-7
V: TRBV7-8
D: NA
size: NA
CDR3: CASSSRGGNEQYF
DNA: TGTGCCAGCAGCTCCCGGGGAGGAAACGAGCAGTACTTC

J: TRBJ1-2
V: TRBV28
D: NA
size: NA
CDR3: CASQSFNYGYTF
DNA: TGTGCCAGTCAGTCATTCAACTATGGCTACACCTTC

J: TRBJ2-1
V: TRBV4-3
D: TRBD2
size: NA
CDR3: CASSQDLKREGRNEQFF
DNA: TGCGCCAGCAGCCAAGATCTGAAGCGGGAGGGCCGAAATGAGCAGTTCTTC

J: TRBJ2-7
V: TRBV11-2
D: TRBD1
size: NA
CDR3: CASTLNPGQASYEQYF
DNA: TGTGCCAGCACCTTAAACCCCGGACAGGCCTCCTACGAGCAGTACTTC

J: TRBJ1-1
V: TRBV27
D: NA
size: NA
CDR3: CATAGNGRAEAFF
DNA: TGTGCCACCGCCGGGAATGGGAGAGCTGAAGCTTTCTTT

J: TRBJ1-5
V: TRBV11-2
D: TRBD1
size: NA
CDR3: CASSCGQGKGPQHF
DNA: TGTGCCAGCAGCTGTGGACAGGGGAAAGGACCCCAGCATTTT

J: TRBJ2-1
V: TRBV12-5
D: NA
size: NA
CDR3: CASEESRDNEQFF
DNA: TGTGCTAGCGAGGAGTCGCGCGACAATGAGCAGTTCTTC

J: TRBJ2-2
V: TRBV5-1
D: NA
size: NA
CDR3: CASSFLTTDHTGELFF
DNA: TGCGCCAGCAGCTTCTTAACGACAGATCACACCGGGGAGCTGTTTTTT

J: TRBJ2-5
V: TRBV10-1
D: NA
size: once
CDR3: CASSALGEAPSWETQYF
DNA: TGCGCCAGCAGTGCCCTGGGGGAGGCCCCCTCCTGGGAGACCCAGTACTTC

J: TRBJ1-1
V: TRBV20-1
D: NA
size: few
CDR3: CSAHGREAFF
DNA: TGCAGTGCCCACGGCAGGGAAGCTTTCTTT

J: TRBJ1-2
V: TRBV19
D: NA
size: NA
CDR3: CASTTLVERPALNYGYTF
DNA: TGTGCCAGTACTACCCTAGTGGAGAGGCCAGCCCTCAACTATGGCTACACCTTC

J: TRBJ2-5
V: TRBV11-2
D: TRBD2
size: NA
CDR3: CASSTHQREEETQYF
DNA: TGTGCCAGCAGCACCCACCAGCGGGAGGAAGAGACCCAGTACTTC

J: TRBJ2-3
V: TRBV29-1
D: NA
size: once
CDR3: CSSQRSNPLDTQYF
DNA: TGCAGCTCCCAGCGGTCCAACCCTCTAGATACGCAGTATTTT

J: TRBJ2-1
V: TRBV4-1
D: TRBD2
size: NA
CDR3: CASSQEKGDSGDGSYNEQFF
DNA: TGCGCCAGCAGCCAAGAAAAGGGAGATAGCGGGGACGGCTCCTACAATGAGCAGTTCTTC

J: TRBJ1-4
V: TRBV5-4
D: TRBD1
size: NA
CDR3: CASSPQGGLNEKLFF
DNA: TGTGCCAGCAGCCCGCAGGGGGGCCTTAATGAAAAACTGTTTTTT

J: TRBJ2-2
V: TRBV11-3
D: NA
size: NA
CDR3: CASSLAGATGELFF
DNA: TGTGCCAGCAGCTTAGCGGGTGCTACCGGGGAGCTGTTTTTT

J: TRBJ1-3
V: TRBV5-6
D: NA
size: NA
CDR3: CASSLLTRSGNTIYF
DNA: TGTGCCAGCAGCTTGCTTACACGCTCTGGAAACACCATATATTTT

J: TRBJ2-7
V: TRBV5-1
D: NA
size: NA
CDR3: CASSPNPRTFPRSYEQYF
DNA: TGCGCCAGCAGCCCTAATCCCCGGACTTTCCCTCGGTCCTACGAGCAGTACTTC

J: TRBJ2-5
V: TRBV11-2
D: TRBD1
size: NA
CDR3: CASSLVGTETAQETQYF
DNA: TGTGCCAGCAGCTTAGTCGGGACAGAGACGGCTCAAGAGACCCAGTACTTC

J: TRBJ2-7
V: TRBV4-3
D: TRBD2
size: NA
CDR3: CASSQGLAGEQYF
DNA: TGCGCCAGCAGCCAGGGACTAGCGGGAGAGCAGTACTTC

J: TRBJ2-1
V: TRBV6-5
D: NA
size: NA
CDR3: CASSTGPRGDNEQFF
DNA: TGTGCCAGCAGTACAGGGCCTCGGGGGGACAATGAGCAGTTCTTC